This T cell receptor beta chain originates from a study of cytomegalovirus exposure and HLA in healthy donors. Study outcomes and limitations: The classifier was said to identify cytomegalovirus status with high specificity and sensitivity. Most observed TCR sequences were rare, whereas some public TCRs were detected in many donors. Among TCR beta chains, those listed as cytomegalovirus-associated numbered over 150.

V was clipped by 4 bases and J by 6 bases; unmatched bases: 7. The CDR3 is 15 amino acids. Germline assignment: CDR1 SGHTS and CDR2 YDEGEE. Details on this clone: Its matching antigen is unknown.

Data came from immunoSEQ multiplex PCR; TCRdb stores just in-frame clones and leaves some out. Altogether tens of thousands of clones are present, 91% being singletons, with the ten largest covering 2% to 2.5%. The chain employs TRBV5-8 and TRBJ2-1; 10 bases fit TRBD1. The source is a woman aged 25 to 39 in good health and CMV-seronegative. What was sequenced was PBMCs. CDR3 loop: CASSPGTGVGNEQFF. CDR3 DNA: TGTGCCAGCAGCCCAGGGACAGGGGTTGGCAATGAGCAGTTCTTC.